This T cell receptor beta chain was captured by sequencing in a study of cytomegalovirus exposure and HLA in healthy donors. Study results and caveats: The availability of immune exposure information extended only to CMV serostatus. Judged likely to be a sequencing artifact was a cluster of highly shared sequence variants. Later analysis identified several of the most significant clusters that appeared linked to common viral pathogens.

CDR3 size: 15 residues. Per germline, CDR1 KGHSH and CDR2 LQKENI. The V and J ends lost 5 bases and 9 bases respectively, with 17 bases between them. As regards this clone: Antigen: not known.

Primers included in the PCR were 60 Vbeta and 13 Jbeta primers. Profiling relied on immunoSEQ multiplex PCR, and the TCRdb table lists in-frame clones only, not all of them. There are about 64,000 clones in the sample; around 77% occur only once, and roughly 5.1% lies in the top ten. This sequence joins TRBV18 and TRBJ1-6, with a weak D call TRBD1 (6 bases). This TCR was sampled from a male donor in good health and CMV-seropositive. The sequencing input was PBMCs. The CDR3 region is CASSSDRDIFSPLHF. CDR3 DNA: TGTGCCAGCTCATCGGACCGGGACATTTTTTCACCCCTCCACTTT.